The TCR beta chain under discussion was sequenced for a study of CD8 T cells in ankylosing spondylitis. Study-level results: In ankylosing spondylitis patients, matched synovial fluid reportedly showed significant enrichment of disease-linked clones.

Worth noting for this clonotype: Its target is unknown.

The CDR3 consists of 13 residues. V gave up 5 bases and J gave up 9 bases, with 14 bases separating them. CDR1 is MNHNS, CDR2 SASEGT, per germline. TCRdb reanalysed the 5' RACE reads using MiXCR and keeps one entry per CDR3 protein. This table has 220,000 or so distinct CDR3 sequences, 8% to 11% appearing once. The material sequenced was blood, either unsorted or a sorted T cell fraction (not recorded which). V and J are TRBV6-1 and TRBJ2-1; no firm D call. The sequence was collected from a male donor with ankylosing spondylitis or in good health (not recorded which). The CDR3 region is CASSPPGQPEQFF. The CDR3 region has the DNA TGTGCCAGCAGTCCGCCCGGCCAGCCTGAGCAGTTCTTC.